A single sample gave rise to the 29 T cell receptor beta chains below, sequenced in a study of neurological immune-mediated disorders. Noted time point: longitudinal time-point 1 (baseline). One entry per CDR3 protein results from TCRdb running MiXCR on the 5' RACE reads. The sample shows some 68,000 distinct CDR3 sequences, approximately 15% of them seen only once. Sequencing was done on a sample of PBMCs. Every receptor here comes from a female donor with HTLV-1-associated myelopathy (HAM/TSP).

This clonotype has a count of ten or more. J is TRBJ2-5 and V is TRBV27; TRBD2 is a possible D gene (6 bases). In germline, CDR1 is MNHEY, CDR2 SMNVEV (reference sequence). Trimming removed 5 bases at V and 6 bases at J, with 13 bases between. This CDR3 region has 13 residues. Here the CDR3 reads CASSMTEGKTQYF. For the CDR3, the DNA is TGTGCCAGCAGTATGACGGAGGGGAAGACCCAGTACTTC.

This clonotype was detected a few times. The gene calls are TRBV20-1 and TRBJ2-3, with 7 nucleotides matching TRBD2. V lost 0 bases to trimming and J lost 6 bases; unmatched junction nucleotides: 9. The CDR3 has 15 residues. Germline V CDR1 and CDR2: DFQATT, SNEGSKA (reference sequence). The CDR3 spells CSARDRGRGGDTQYF. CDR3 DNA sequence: TGCAGTGCTAGAGATCGGGGTCGGGGAGGGGATACGCAGTATTTT.

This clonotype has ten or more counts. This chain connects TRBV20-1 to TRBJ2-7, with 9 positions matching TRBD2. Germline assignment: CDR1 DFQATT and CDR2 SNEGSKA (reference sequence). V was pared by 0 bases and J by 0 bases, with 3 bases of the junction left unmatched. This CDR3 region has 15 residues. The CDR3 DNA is TGCAGTGCTAGAGACCCAGCGGGGGGCTCCTACGAGCAGTACTTC. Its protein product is CSARDPAGGSYEQYF.

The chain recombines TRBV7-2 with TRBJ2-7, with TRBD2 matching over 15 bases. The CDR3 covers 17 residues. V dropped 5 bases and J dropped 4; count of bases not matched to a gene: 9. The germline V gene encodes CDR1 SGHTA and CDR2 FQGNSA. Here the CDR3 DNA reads TGTGCCAGCAGCCCCCGGACTAGCGGGGGGGCAGCGTACGAGCAGTACTTC. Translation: CASSPRTSGGAAYEQYF.

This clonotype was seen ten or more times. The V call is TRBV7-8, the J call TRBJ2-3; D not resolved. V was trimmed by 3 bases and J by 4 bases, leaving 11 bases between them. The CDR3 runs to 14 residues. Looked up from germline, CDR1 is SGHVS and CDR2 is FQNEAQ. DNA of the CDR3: TGTGCCAGCAGCTTGGGTCTGTTGGCAGATACGCAGTATTTT. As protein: CASSLGLLADTQYF.

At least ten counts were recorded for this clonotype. DNA for the CDR3: TGCAGTGCAAGGGGGGACGCGGTGAACACTGAAGCTTTCTTT. Amino acids: CSARGDAVNTEAFF. The rearrangement joins TRBV20-1 to TRBJ1-1; D is perhaps TRBD1 (6 bases). V lost 6 bases and J lost 0, with 14 bases in between. From germline, CDR1 is DFQATT and CDR2 SNEGSKA (reference sequence). The CDR3 loop spans 14 amino acids.

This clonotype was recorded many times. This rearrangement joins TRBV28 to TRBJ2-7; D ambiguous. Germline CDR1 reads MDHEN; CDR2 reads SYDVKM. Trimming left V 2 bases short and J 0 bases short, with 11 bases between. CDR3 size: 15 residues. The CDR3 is CASSLEGAYSYEQYF. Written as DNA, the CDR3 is TGTGCCAGCAGTTTAGAAGGAGCCTACTCCTACGAGCAGTACTTC.

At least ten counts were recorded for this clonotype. The CDR3 DNA is TGTGCCAGCAGTTCCGTGCGGTCGGATCCGGAGCAGTACTTC. This codes for CASSSVRSDPEQYF. The V gene is TRBV6-5, the J gene TRBJ2-7; D is unresolved. There are 14 residues in the CDR3. Trimming took off 4 bases at V and 7 bases at J, with 17 bases between the two ends. Germline V gene lookup returns CDR1 MNHEY and CDR2 SVGAGI.

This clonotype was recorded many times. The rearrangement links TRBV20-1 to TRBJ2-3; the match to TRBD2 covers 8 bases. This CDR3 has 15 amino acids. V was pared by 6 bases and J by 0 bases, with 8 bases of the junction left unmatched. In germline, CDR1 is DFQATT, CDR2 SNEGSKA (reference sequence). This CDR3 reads CSATQLAESTDTQYF. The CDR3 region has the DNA TGCAGTGCCACCCAACTAGCGGAGAGCACAGATACGCAGTATTTT.

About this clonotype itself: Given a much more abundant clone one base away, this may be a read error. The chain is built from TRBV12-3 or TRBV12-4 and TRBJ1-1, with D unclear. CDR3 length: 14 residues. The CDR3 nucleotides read TGTGCCAGCAGTTTATTGGGCGGGAGCACTGAAGCTTCCTTT. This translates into CASSLLGGSTEASF.

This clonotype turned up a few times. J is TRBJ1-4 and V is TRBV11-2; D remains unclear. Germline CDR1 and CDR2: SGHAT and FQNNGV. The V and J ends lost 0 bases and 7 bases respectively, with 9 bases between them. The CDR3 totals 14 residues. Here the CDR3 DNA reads TGTGCCAGCAGCTTAGAACGTCAGAGTGAAAAACTGTTTTTT. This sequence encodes CASSLERQSEKLFF.

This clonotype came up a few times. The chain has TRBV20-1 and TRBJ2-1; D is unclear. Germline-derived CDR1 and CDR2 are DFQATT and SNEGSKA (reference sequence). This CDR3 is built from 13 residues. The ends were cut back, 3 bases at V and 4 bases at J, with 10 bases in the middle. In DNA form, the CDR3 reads TGCAGTGCTAGGGCCATCGGTTACAATGAGCAGTTCTTC. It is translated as CSARAIGYNEQFF.

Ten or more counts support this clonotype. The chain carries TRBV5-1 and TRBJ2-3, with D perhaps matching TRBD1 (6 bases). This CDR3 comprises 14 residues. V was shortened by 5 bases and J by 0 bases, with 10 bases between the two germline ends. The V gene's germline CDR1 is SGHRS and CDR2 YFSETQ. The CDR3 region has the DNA TGCGCCAGCAGGAGAGGACAGAGCACAGATACGCAGTATTTT. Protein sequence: CASRRGQSTDTQYF.

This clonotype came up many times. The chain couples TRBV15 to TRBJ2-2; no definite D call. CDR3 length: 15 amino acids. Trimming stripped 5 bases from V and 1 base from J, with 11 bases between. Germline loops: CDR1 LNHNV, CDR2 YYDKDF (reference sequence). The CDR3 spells CATSLKTRNTGELFF. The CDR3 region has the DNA TGTGCCACCAGCCTCAAAACACGGAACACCGGGGAGCTGTTTTTT.

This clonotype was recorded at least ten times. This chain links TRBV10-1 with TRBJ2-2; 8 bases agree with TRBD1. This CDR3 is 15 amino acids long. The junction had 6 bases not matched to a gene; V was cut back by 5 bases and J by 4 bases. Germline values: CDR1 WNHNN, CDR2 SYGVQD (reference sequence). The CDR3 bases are TGCGCCAGCAGTCCCACCGGGACAGGCACCGGGGAGCTGTTTTTT. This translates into CASSPTGTGTGELFF.

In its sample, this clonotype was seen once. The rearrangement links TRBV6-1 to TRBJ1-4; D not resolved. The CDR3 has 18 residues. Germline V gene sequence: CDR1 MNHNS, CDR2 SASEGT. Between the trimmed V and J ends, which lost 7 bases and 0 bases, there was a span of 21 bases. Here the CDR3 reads CASNERSGSYATNEKLFF. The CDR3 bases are TGTGCCAGCAACGAAAGATCTGGAAGCTATGCAACTAATGAAAAACTGTTTTTT.

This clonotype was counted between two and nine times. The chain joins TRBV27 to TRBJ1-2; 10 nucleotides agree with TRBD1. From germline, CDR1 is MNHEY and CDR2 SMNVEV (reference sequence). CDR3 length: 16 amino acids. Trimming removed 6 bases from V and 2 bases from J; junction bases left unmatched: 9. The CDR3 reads CASSDRLGQGNYGYTF. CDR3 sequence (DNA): TGTGCCAGCAGCGACCGCTTGGGACAGGGGAACTATGGCTACACCTTC.

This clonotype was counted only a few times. This chain's CDR3 is CASRAAALHGYTF. The CDR3 nucleotides read TGTGCCAGCAGAGCAGCGGCTTTGCATGGCTACACCTTC. This chain links TRBV6-6 with TRBJ1-2; D unclear. CDR3 length: 13 residues. Germline assignment: CDR1 MNHNY and CDR2 SVGAGI (reference sequence). Trimming took 6 bases from V and 6 from J, leaving 14 bases between them.

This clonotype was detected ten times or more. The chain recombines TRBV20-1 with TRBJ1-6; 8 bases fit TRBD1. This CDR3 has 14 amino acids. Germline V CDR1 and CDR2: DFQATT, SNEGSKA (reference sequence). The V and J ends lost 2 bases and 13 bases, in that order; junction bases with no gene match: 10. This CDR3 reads CSARKGDRGYPLHF. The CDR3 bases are TGCAGTGCTAGAAAAGGAGACAGGGGTTATCCCCTCCACTTT.

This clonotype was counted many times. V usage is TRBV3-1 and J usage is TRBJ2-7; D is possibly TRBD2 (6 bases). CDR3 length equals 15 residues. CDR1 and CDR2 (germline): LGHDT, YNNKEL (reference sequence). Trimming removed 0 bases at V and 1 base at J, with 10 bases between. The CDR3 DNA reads TGTGCCAGCAGCCAAGAGGCGGGGAGATCCTACGAGCAGTACTTC. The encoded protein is CASSQEAGRSYEQYF.

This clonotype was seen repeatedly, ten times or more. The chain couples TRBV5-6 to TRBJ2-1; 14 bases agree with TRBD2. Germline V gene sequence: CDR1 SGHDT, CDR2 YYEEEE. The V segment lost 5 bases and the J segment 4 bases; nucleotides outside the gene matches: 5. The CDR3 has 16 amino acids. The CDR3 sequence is CASSRRLAGGYNEQFF. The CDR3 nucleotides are TGTGCCAGCAGTCGTCGACTAGCGGGGGGGTACAATGAGCAGTTCTTC. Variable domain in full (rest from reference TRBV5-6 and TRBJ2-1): DAGVTQSPTHLIKTRGQQVTLRCSPKSGHDTVSWYQQALGQGPQFIFQYYEEEERQRGNFPDRFSGHQFPNYSSELNVNALLLGDSALYLCASSRRLAGGYNEQFFGPGTRLTVL.

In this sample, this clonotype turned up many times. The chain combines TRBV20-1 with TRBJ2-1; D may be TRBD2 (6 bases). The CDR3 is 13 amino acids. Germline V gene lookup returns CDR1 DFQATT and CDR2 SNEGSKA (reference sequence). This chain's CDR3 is CSVDHGRVDEQFF. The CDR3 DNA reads TGCAGCGTTGATCACGGGAGAGTGGATGAGCAGTTCTTC.

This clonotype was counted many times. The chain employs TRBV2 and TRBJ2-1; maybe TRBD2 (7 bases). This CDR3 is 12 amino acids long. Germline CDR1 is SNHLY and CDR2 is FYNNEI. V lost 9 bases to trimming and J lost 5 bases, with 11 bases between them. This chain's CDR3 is CASQRDNNEQFF. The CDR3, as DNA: TGTGCCAGTCAGCGGGACAACAATGAGCAGTTCTTC. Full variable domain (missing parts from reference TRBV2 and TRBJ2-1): EPEVTQTPSHQVTQMGQEVILRCVPISNHLYFYWYRQILGQKVEFLVSFYNNEISEKSEIFDDQFSVERPDGSNFTLKIRSTKLEDSAMYFCASQRDNNEQFFGPGTRLTVL.

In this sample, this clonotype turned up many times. CDR3 nucleotides: TGTGCCAGCAGATCCGGGACAGGGCAAACCGGGGAGCTGTTTTTT. Its protein is CASRSGTGQTGELFF. The chain carries TRBV12-3 or TRBV12-4 and TRBJ2-2; TRBD1 agrees at 9 bases. The V and J ends lost 6 bases and 5 bases, in that order; junction bases with no gene match: 7. The CDR3 is made up of 15 amino acids.

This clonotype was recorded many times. CDR3 protein: CASSFETPNEKLFF. DNA of the CDR3: TGTGCCAGCAGTTTTGAGACACCGAATGAAAAACTGTTTTTT. V is TRBV28 and J is TRBJ1-4; D gene unclear. Germline-derived CDR1 and CDR2 are MDHEN and SYDVKM. The ends were cut back, 3 bases at V and 5 bases at J, with 10 bases in the middle. The length of the CDR3 is 14 residues.

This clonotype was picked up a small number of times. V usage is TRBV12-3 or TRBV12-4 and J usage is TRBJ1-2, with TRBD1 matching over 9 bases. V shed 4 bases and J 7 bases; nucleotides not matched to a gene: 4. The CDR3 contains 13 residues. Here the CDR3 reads CASSYGTGTGYTF. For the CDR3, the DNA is TGTGCCAGCAGTTACGGGACAGGGACTGGCTACACCTTC.

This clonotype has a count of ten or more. This chain's CDR3 is CASSLGQGDQPQHF. CDR3 nucleotides: TGCGCCAGCAGCCTCGGACAGGGGGATCAGCCCCAGCATTTT. V gene TRBV5-1 combines with J gene TRBJ1-5, with 10 bases lining up with TRBD1. This CDR3 comprises 14 residues. Germline V gene sequence: CDR1 SGHRS, CDR2 YFSETQ. After removal of 4 bases from V and 5 bases from J, the junction contained 3 bases not matched to a gene. Based on the CDR3 plus reference TRBV5-1 and TRBJ1-5, the full variable domain is KAGVTQTPRYLIKTRGQQVTLSCSPISGHRSVSWYQQTPGQGLQFLFEYFSETQRNKGNFPGRFSGRQFSNSRSEMNVSTLELGDSALYLCASSLGQGDQPQHFGDGTRLSIL.

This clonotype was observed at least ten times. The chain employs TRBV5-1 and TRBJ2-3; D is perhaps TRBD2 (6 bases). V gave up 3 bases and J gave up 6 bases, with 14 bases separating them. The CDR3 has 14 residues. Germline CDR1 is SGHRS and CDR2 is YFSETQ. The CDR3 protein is CASSSGTPPDTQYF. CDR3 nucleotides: TGCGCCAGCAGCTCCGGGACTCCTCCGGATACGCAGTATTTT.

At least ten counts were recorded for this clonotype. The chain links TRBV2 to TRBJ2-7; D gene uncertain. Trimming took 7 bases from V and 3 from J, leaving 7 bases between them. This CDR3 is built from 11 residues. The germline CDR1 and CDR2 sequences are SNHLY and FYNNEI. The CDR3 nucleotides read TGTGCCAGCAAGAGGTACTACGAGCAGTACTTC. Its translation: CASKRYYEQYF. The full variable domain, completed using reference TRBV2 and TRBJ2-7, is EPEVTQTPSHQVTQMGQEVILRCVPISNHLYFYWYRQILGQKVEFLVSFYNNEISEKSEIFDDQFSVERPDGSNFTLKIRSTKLEDSAMYFCASKRYYEQYFGPGTRLTVT.